The following is a TCR beta chain sequence with its context. Its antigen is currently unknown. The length of the CDR3 is 13 residues. V gave up 3 bases and J gave up 7 bases, with 11 bases separating them. Germline CDR1 and CDR2: SGHNT and YYREEE (reference sequence). Sequencing was performed with immunoSEQ multiplex PCR; in TCRdb, only in-frame clones are kept and a portion is missing. The data show about 160,000 clones, approximately 80% seen once. The entry originates in a study of cytotoxic CD8 clonotypes in ibrutinib-treated CLL. Overall study context: Patients attained about 25 partial and 2 complete responses; at median around 63 months, approximately 14 remained remitted while around twelve progressed.

The study, taken as a whole, reports: Under treatment, the uncommon public clonotypes either contracted or remained stable. Baseline-level clonality went beyond age-matched healthy donors and moved in step with circulating CD8+ T-cell counts.

The chain uses TRBV5-4 and TRBJ2-1; D is possibly TRBD2 (6 bases). This sample comprised PBMCs, obtained after 12 months of ibrutinib treatment. This TCR derives from a human donor with chronic lymphocytic leukemia. The CDR3 DNA is TGTGCCAGCAGCTGGGACTTTCTTAATGAGCAGTTCTTC. It translates to CASSWDFLNEQFF. Complete variable domain (other parts from reference TRBV5-4 and TRBJ2-1): ETGVTQSPTHLIKTRGQQVTLRCSSQSGHNTVSWYQQALGQGPQFIFQYYREEENGRGNFPPRFSGLQFPNYSSELNVNALELDDSALYLCASSWDFLNEQFFGPGTRLTVL.